Listed here are 2 T cell receptor beta chains from one sample, sequenced in a study of T-cell reconstitution after alpha-beta-depleted transplantation in children. The TCRbeta library incorporated unique molecular identifiers. TCRdb itself ran the PCR reads through MiXCR, one entry per CDR3 protein. The table includes roughly 220,000 distinct CDR3 sequences, about 12% detected once. Sequencing was performed on PBMCs from the stem cell graft donor, taken from the stem cell graft. The receptor source for this set is a human donor who donated a stem cell graft to a child with acute lymphoblastic leukemia.

At least ten counts were recorded for this clonotype. The CDR3 sequence: CASGRDRGSEAFF. Here the CDR3 DNA reads TGTGCCAGCGGGAGGGACAGGGGATCTGAAGCTTTCTTT. This chain links TRBV6-5 with TRBJ1-1, with 10 bases lining up with TRBD1. Trimming took 8 bases from V and 6 from J; bases not matched to a gene: 6. The length of the CDR3 is 13 residues. Germline V CDR1 and CDR2: MNHEY, SVGAGI.

This clonotype has a count of ten or more. The chain carries TRBV19 and TRBJ1-1; TRBD1 agrees at 9 bases. V lost 5 bases to trimming and J lost 1 base; unmatched junction nucleotides: 8. The CDR3 runs 16 residues. CDR1 and CDR2 (germline): LNHDA, SQIVND (reference sequence). In DNA form, the CDR3 reads TGTGCCAGTAGTCGAAGCGAGGGACAGGGGAACACTGAAGCTTTCTTT. Its translation: CASSRSEGQGNTEAFF.